Sequencing of this T cell receptor (beta chain) was carried out in a study of T cells in localized non-small cell lung cancer (dated by TCRdb to 2018 to 2020). In the study overall: T cell repertoires of 236 early-stage NSCLC patients were analyzed, with tumors being compared against uninvolved tumor-adjacent lungs. The cohort consisted of approximately 220 treatment-naive NSCLC patients whose localized lung tumors had been resected. The mean age of the NSCLC patients was under 70 years, with about 130 men and 110 or so women. The research as a whole found: Because the study design was exploratory, TCR variables were selected using unadjusted p-values without false-discovery rate correction. Uninvolved tumor-adjacent lung showed the highest T cell clonality, higher than tumor, which suggests more focused antigenic responses in the uninvolved tumor-adjacent lung. A median of 57 of the top 100 tumor clones turned up in the paired uninvolved adjacent lung, and 28 of those clones also ranked among the top 100 of that same adjacent lung. Because multi-region sequencing of the tumors was not done, intratumor heterogeneity could not be ruled out. Higher blood T cell density associated with longer overall survival, while higher adjacent-lung clonality associated with shorter survival.

The immunoSEQ Assay was used to sequence TCR beta CDR3 regions from DNA. The authors' pipeline ran thus. T cell density was computed as TCR beta template counts normalized to usable DNA estimated by amplifying housekeeping genes. Using the preseqR package, richness was estimated by extrapolating to 120,000 templates for tissue samples and 400,000 templates for PBMC samples. Clonality was calculated as one minus Pielou's evenness. Tissue-enriched TCRs were identified through differential abundance testing performed on productive amino-acid clonotypes, with a minimum total count of 5 and an alpha of 0.1. The Jaccard Index and the Morisita Overlap Index were used to measure how much the repertoires overlapped between compartments. GLIPH grouped TCR beta CDR3s together with public tetramer-defined viral CDR3s, and a viral motif had to include at least three viral sequences and show V-gene enrichment. TCRdb retrieved this table from immuneACCESS and kept in-frame rearrangements only. Not all clones are present; in checked studies, unresolved V genes account for under half, and no reason is known for the remainder. The V and J calls and clone size come from that table; D and trimming were worked out from the DNA. The sample includes 20,000 or so clones, with 90% observed a single time. The top ten hold around 7% of the sample.

At diagnosis, tumor, uninvolved tumor-adjacent lung and peripheral blood were collected and then preserved as a mix of FFPE and fresh-frozen material. For TCR repertoire profiling, blood samples were analyzed as peripheral blood mononuclear cells. Comment on this clone: Its antigen target is currently unknown. No base quality information exists; no much larger clone differs at one position.

V was cut back by 1 base and J by 0 bases, leaving a gap of 6 bases between them. CDR1 MDHEN and CDR2 SYDVKM were looked up in the germline V gene. From the cysteine up to the phenylalanine, the CDR3 has a length of 14 residues. The entry retains the CDR3 DNA only, 42 bases that are in frame from base 1. The material was peripheral blood, obtained before any cancer treatment. This receptor was obtained from a woman aged 35-75 years with stage I lung adenocarcinoma. The sequence is built from TRBV28 and TRBJ1-1, with no confidently assigned D gene. For the CDR3, the sequence is CASSLLGMNTEAFF. The nucleotide sequence reads TGTGCCAGCAGTTTATTAGGGATGAACACTGAAGCTTTCTTT.